The rows below give T cell receptor beta chains drawn from one sample of a study of response to subunit inactivated influenza vaccine. Using its own MiXCR run on the RT-PCR reads, TCRdb lists one record per CDR3 protein. The table includes around 500,000 distinct CDR3 sequences, roughly 9.8% detected once. The sequencing here drew on PBMCs from blood, taken 45 days after vaccination. These TCRs come from a man aged 45-60 years who received an inactivated influenza vaccine. The CDR3 runs from the conserved cysteine through the conserved F or W. D genes are given only for firm matches. Only part of the rows carry a size: once, few, many, or a class if the clone is expanded.

clone_size: -; v_call: TRBV20-1; j_call: TRBJ2-6; d_call: -; cdr3_aa: CSARFAGATSGANVLTF; cdr3_nt: TGCAGTGCTAGGTTCGCAGGGGCTACATCTGGGGCCAACGTCCTGACTTTC
clone_size: few; v_call: TRBV5-1; j_call: TRBJ2-2; d_call: -; cdr3_aa: CASSVQGLPGELFF; cdr3_nt: TGCGCCAGCAGTGTACAGGGTCTTCCCGGGGAGCTGTTTTTT
clone_size: many; v_call: TRBV5-1; j_call: TRBJ2-1; d_call: -; cdr3_aa: CASSAQSSYNEQFF; cdr3_nt: TGCGCCAGCAGCGCACAGAGCTCCTACAATGAGCAGTTCTTC
clone_size: few; v_call: TRBV3-1; j_call: TRBJ1-3; d_call: -; cdr3_aa: CASSLWDSGNTIYF; cdr3_nt: TGTGCCAGCAGCCTGTGGGACTCTGGAAACACCATATATTTT
clone_size: many; v_call: TRBV3-1; j_call: TRBJ2-7; d_call: -; cdr3_aa: CASSQALVAGAYEQYF; cdr3_nt: TGTGCCAGCAGCCAAGCGTTAGTGGCAGGAGCCTACGAGCAGTACTTC
clone_size: -; v_call: TRBV28; j_call: TRBJ2-7; d_call: -; cdr3_aa: CASSTPRRGSYEQYF; cdr3_nt: TGTGCCAGCAGTACCCCTCGCAGGGGCTCCTACGAGCAGTACTTC
clone_size: few; v_call: TRBV12-3/TRBV12-4; j_call: TRBJ1-6; d_call: TRBD1; cdr3_aa: CASSPRTGGRPLHF; cdr3_nt: TGTGCCAGCAGTCCACGGACAGGCGGCCGACCCCTCCACTTT
clone_size: -; v_call: TRBV5-1; j_call: TRBJ1-1; d_call: -; cdr3_aa: CASSTLEMNTEAFF; cdr3_nt: TGCGCCAGCAGTACGTTGGAGATGAACACTGAAGCTTTCTTT
clone_size: many; v_call: TRBV12-3/TRBV12-4; j_call: TRBJ1-1; d_call: -; cdr3_aa: CASTTWGEDTEAFF; cdr3_nt: TGTGCCAGCACCACCTGGGGGGAGGACACTGAAGCTTTCTTT
clone_size: -; v_call: TRBV7-9; j_call: TRBJ1-5; d_call: -; cdr3_aa: CASSLGVDQPQHF; cdr3_nt: TGTGCCAGCAGCTTGGGGGTGGATCAGCCCCAGCATTTT
clone_size: few; v_call: TRBV7-9; j_call: TRBJ2-1; d_call: -; cdr3_aa: CASSQRGETAGHEQFF; cdr3_nt: TGTGCCAGCAGCCAACGGGGAGAGACTGCGGGTCATGAGCAGTTCTTC
clone_size: few; v_call: TRBV7-2; j_call: TRBJ1-1; d_call: TRBD1; cdr3_aa: CASSLRGRTEAFF; cdr3_nt: TGTGCCAGCAGCTTAAGGGGGCGCACTGAAGCTTTCTTT
clone_size: many; v_call: TRBV5-1; j_call: TRBJ2-3; d_call: -; cdr3_aa: CASTRRPPADTQYF; cdr3_nt: TGCGCCAGCACCCGTAGGCCCCCGGCAGATACGCAGTATTTT
clone_size: few; v_call: TRBV7-3; j_call: TRBJ2-1; d_call: TRBD2; cdr3_aa: CASSLRAGGIYVIDNEQFF; cdr3_nt: TGTGCCAGCAGCTTGAGGGCGGGAGGGATATATGTGATCGACAATGAGCAGTTCTTC
clone_size: few; v_call: TRBV28; j_call: TRBJ2-5; d_call: TRBD2; cdr3_aa: CASYGRMQETQYF; cdr3_nt: TGTGCCAGCTACGGGAGGATGCAAGAGACCCAGTACTTC
clone_size: few; v_call: TRBV4-2; j_call: TRBJ2-1; d_call: -; cdr3_aa: CASSQVADGGPALYNEQFF; cdr3_nt: TGTGCCAGCAGCCAAGTGGCAGACGGGGGGCCAGCTTTATACAATGAGCAGTTCTTC
clone_size: many; v_call: TRBV12-3/TRBV12-4; j_call: TRBJ2-2; d_call: -; cdr3_aa: CASSPSLRARTGELFF; cdr3_nt: TGTGCCAGCAGTCCATCCCTGAGGGCGCGCACCGGGGAGCTGTTTTTT
clone_size: -; v_call: TRBV3-1; j_call: TRBJ2-1; d_call: -; cdr3_aa: CASSQRRNEQFF; cdr3_nt: TGTGCCAGCAGCCAAAGACGGAATGAGCAGTTCTTC
clone_size: -; v_call: TRBV28; j_call: TRBJ2-6; d_call: TRBD2; cdr3_aa: CASSPVAGAGANVLTF; cdr3_nt: TGTGCCAGCAGTCCAGTAGCGGGAGCGGGGGCCAACGTCCTGACTTTC
clone_size: many; v_call: TRBV24-1; j_call: TRBJ2-1; d_call: -; cdr3_aa: CATSGGRFEQFF; cdr3_nt: TGTGCCACCAGTGGGGGCCGGTTTGAGCAGTTCTTC
clone_size: few; v_call: TRBV28; j_call: TRBJ2-7; d_call: -; cdr3_aa: CASSTTGYQSYEQYF; cdr3_nt: TGTGCCAGCAGTACGACAGGTTACCAATCCTACGAGCAGTACTTC
clone_size: few; v_call: TRBV5-1; j_call: TRBJ2-1; d_call: -; cdr3_aa: CASRPPNTYNEQFF; cdr3_nt: TGCGCCAGCAGGCCCCCGAACACCTACAATGAGCAGTTCTTC
clone_size: few; v_call: TRBV12-3/TRBV12-4; j_call: TRBJ2-1; d_call: TRBD2; cdr3_aa: CASRAGGPGEQFF; cdr3_nt: TGTGCCAGCAGGGCGGGAGGGCCCGGTGAGCAGTTCTTC
clone_size: few; v_call: TRBV7-6; j_call: TRBJ2-3; d_call: -; cdr3_aa: CASSLEGSGTDTQYF; cdr3_nt: TGTGCCAGCAGCTTAGAGGGGTCTGGCACAGATACGCAGTATTTT
clone_size: -; v_call: TRBV3-1; j_call: TRBJ2-7; d_call: TRBD2; cdr3_aa: CASSQTSGRPYEQYF; cdr3_nt: TGTGCCAGCAGCCAAACTAGCGGGAGACCGTACGAGCAGTACTTC
clone_size: few; v_call: TRBV20-1; j_call: TRBJ2-3; d_call: -; cdr3_aa: CSARRGTEGLGGTQYF; cdr3_nt: TGCAGTGCTAGAAGGGGGACGGAGGGCCTAGGGGGTACGCAGTATTTT
clone_size: few; v_call: TRBV6-1; j_call: TRBJ1-5; d_call: -; cdr3_aa: CASSEFGAGTSNQPQHF; cdr3_nt: TGTGCCAGCAGTGAATTTGGGGCAGGGACTAGCAATCAGCCCCAGCATTTT
clone_size: -; v_call: TRBV11-2; j_call: TRBJ2-1; d_call: TRBD2; cdr3_aa: CASSSRGLAGRSYNEQFF; cdr3_nt: TGTGCCAGCAGCTCCCGGGGACTAGCGGGCAGGAGTTACAATGAGCAGTTCTTC
clone_size: few; v_call: TRBV7-2; j_call: TRBJ2-7; d_call: TRBD1; cdr3_aa: CASSGAGGAASYEQYF; cdr3_nt: TGTGCCAGCAGCGGAGCAGGGGGCGCAGCTTCCTACGAGCAGTACTTC
clone_size: once; v_call: TRBV27; j_call: TRBJ1-1; d_call: TRBD1; cdr3_aa: CASAETGLNTEAFF; cdr3_nt: TGTGCCAGCGCAGAGACAGGGTTGAACACTGAAGCTTTCTTT
clone_size: -; v_call: TRBV5-1; j_call: TRBJ2-1; d_call: TRBD1; cdr3_aa: CASSWGQGRDEQFF; cdr3_nt: TGCGCCAGCAGCTGGGGACAGGGGCGGGATGAGCAGTTCTTC
clone_size: few; v_call: TRBV28; j_call: TRBJ2-7; d_call: -; cdr3_aa: CASSLNLRGDHYEQYF; cdr3_nt: TGTGCCAGCAGTTTAAATCTAAGAGGGGACCACTACGAGCAGTACTTC
clone_size: -; v_call: TRBV20-1; j_call: TRBJ2-1; d_call: -; cdr3_aa: CSATPLNEQFF; cdr3_nt: TGCAGTGCCACCCCCCTCAATGAGCAGTTCTTC
clone_size: -; v_call: TRBV12-3/TRBV12-4; j_call: TRBJ2-5; d_call: -; cdr3_aa: CASSRRKQETQYF; cdr3_nt: TGTGCCAGCAGTAGGAGAAAGCAAGAGACCCAGTACTTC
clone_size: -; v_call: TRBV6-1; j_call: TRBJ2-1; d_call: -; cdr3_aa: CATNGPTIWGFF; cdr3_nt: TGTGCCACCAACGGTCCGACCATCTGGGGGTTCTTC
clone_size: few; v_call: TRBV20-1; j_call: TRBJ2-3; d_call: TRBD2; cdr3_aa: CSASRTSGRGGTDTQYF; cdr3_nt: TGCAGTGCTTCCCGGACTAGCGGGAGGGGGGGCACAGATACGCAGTATTTT
clone_size: few; v_call: TRBV5-1; j_call: TRBJ2-5; d_call: -; cdr3_aa: CASSLAGVSQETQYF; cdr3_nt: TGCGCCAGCAGCTTGGCGGGGGTAAGCCAAGAGACCCAGTACTTC
clone_size: -; v_call: TRBV12-3/TRBV12-4; j_call: TRBJ1-1; d_call: -; cdr3_aa: CASSYQVSNTEAFF; cdr3_nt: TGTGCCAGCAGTTACCAGGTATCGAACACTGAAGCTTTCTTT
clone_size: -; v_call: TRBV7-6; j_call: TRBJ1-5; d_call: -; cdr3_aa: CASSPGREGQPQHF; cdr3_nt: TGTGCCAGCTCCCCCGGCAGGGAGGGCCAGCCCCAGCATTTT
clone_size: few; v_call: TRBV7-9; j_call: TRBJ2-7; d_call: TRBD2; cdr3_aa: CASSSWGGRDEQYF; cdr3_nt: TGTGCCAGCAGTTCGTGGGGCGGGAGAGACGAGCAGTACTTC
clone_size: many; v_call: TRBV20-1; j_call: TRBJ1-1; d_call: -; cdr3_aa: CSARLGMNTEAFF; cdr3_nt: TGCAGTGCTAGACTGGGGATGAACACTGAAGCTTTCTTT
clone_size: -; v_call: TRBV9; j_call: TRBJ2-3; d_call: TRBD2; cdr3_aa: CASSALAGGGTDTQYF; cdr3_nt: TGTGCCAGCAGCGCCCTAGCGGGAGGCGGCACAGATACGCAGTATTTT
clone_size: -; v_call: TRBV30; j_call: TRBJ2-5; d_call: TRBD1; cdr3_aa: CAWSAAGTGARTQYF; cdr3_nt: TGTGCCTGGAGTGCCGCCGGGACAGGGGCTAGGACCCAGTACTTC
clone_size: many; v_call: TRBV4-3; j_call: TRBJ1-2; d_call: TRBD1; cdr3_aa: CASSQTGQGAWGYTF; cdr3_nt: TGCGCCAGCAGCCAAACGGGACAGGGGGCGTGGGGCTACACCTTC
clone_size: -; v_call: TRBV6-2/TRBV6-3; j_call: TRBJ2-7; d_call: TRBD2; cdr3_aa: CASSYPASGSLAYEQYF; cdr3_nt: TGTGCCAGCAGTTACCCCGCCAGCGGGAGTCTTGCCTACGAGCAGTACTTC
clone_size: few; v_call: TRBV28; j_call: TRBJ1-5; d_call: -; cdr3_aa: CASSLVGKAKDNQPQHF; cdr3_nt: TGTGCCAGCAGTTTAGTGGGGAAAGCAAAGGACAATCAGCCCCAGCATTTT
clone_size: -; v_call: TRBV9; j_call: TRBJ2-2; d_call: -; cdr3_aa: CASSAIPGLQNTGELFF; cdr3_nt: TGTGCCAGCAGCGCGATTCCGGGACTCCAGAACACCGGGGAGCTGTTTTTT
clone_size: -; v_call: TRBV6-5; j_call: TRBJ2-1; d_call: -; cdr3_aa: CASSYSVRRNEQFF; cdr3_nt: TGTGCCAGCAGTTACTCGGTACGGCGGAATGAGCAGTTCTTC
clone_size: few; v_call: TRBV4-3; j_call: TRBJ2-1; d_call: TRBD2; cdr3_aa: CASSQGPGLAYEQFF; cdr3_nt: TGCGCCAGCAGCCAAGGCCCGGGACTAGCCTATGAGCAGTTCTTC
clone_size: -; v_call: TRBV5-1; j_call: TRBJ2-7; d_call: -; cdr3_aa: CASSLDSGRYEQYF; cdr3_nt: TGCGCCAGCAGCTTGGATTCAGGTCGGTACGAGCAGTACTTC